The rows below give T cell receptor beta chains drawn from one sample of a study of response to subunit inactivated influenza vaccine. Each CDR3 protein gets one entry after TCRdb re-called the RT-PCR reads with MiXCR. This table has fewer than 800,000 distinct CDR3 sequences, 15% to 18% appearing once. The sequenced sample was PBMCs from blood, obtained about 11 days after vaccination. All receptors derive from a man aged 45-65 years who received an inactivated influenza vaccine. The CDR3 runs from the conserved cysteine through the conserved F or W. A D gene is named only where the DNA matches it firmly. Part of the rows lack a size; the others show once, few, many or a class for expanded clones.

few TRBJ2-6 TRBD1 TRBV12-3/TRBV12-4 CASCRDRVSGANVLTF TGTGCCAGCTGCCGGGACAGGGTTTCAGGGGCCAACGTCCTGACTTTC
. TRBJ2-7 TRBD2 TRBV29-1 CSVTRGDGVNEQYF TGCAGCGTAACCCGGGGGGACGGGGTGAACGAGCAGTACTTC
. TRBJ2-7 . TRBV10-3 CAISPGDYEQYF TGTGCCATCAGCCCGGGGGACTACGAGCAGTACTTC
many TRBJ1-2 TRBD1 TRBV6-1 CASSRDRGGYGYTF TGTGCCAGCAGTCGGGACAGGGGGGGATATGGCTACACCTTC
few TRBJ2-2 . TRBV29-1 CSVVLRTVANTGELFF TGCAGCGTTGTTCTTCGTACGGTTGCGAACACCGGGGAGCTGTTTTTT
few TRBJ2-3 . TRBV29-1 CSVVGTYTDTQYF TGCAGCGTTGTCGGGACCTACACAGATACGCAGTATTTT
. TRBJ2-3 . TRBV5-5 CASGPGPYTQYF TGTGCCAGCGGCCCGGGGCCGTATACGCAGTATTTT
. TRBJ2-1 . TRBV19 CASSIPRRAGSYNEQFF TGTGCCAGTAGTATCCCCCGGAGGGCGGGCTCCTACAATGAGCAGTTCTTC
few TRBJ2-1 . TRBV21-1 CASSKSRQAGGIYNEQFF TGTGCCAGCAGCAAAAGTCGCCAGGCAGGGGGAATCTACAATGAGCAGTTCTTC
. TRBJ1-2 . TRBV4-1 CASSQDWVTGQGLSYGYTF TGCGCCAGCAGCCAAGATTGGGTCACGGGTCAGGGTTTAAGTTATGGCTACACCTTC
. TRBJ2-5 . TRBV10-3 CAISEFQSKETQYF TGTGCCATCAGTGAGTTTCAGAGCAAAGAGACCCAGTACTTC
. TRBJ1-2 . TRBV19 CASSSDQTATNYGYTF TGTGCCAGTAGTTCTGACCAGACAGCCACGAACTATGGCTACACCTTC
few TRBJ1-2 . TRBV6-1 CASPFRADSNYGYTF TGTGCCAGCCCGTTCCGGGCGGACTCTAACTATGGCTACACCTTC
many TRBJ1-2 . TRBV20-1 CSAKGSGRGNYGYTF TGCAGTGCTAAGGGTTCTGGGCGGGGAAACTATGGCTACACCTTC
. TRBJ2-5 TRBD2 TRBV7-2 CASSPNSGGAQYF TGTGCCAGCAGCCCTAATAGCGGGGGGGCCCAGTACTTC
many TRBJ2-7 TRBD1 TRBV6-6 CASSQTGSYEQYF TGTGCCAGCAGTCAGACAGGGAGCTACGAGCAGTACTTC
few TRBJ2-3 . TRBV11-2 CASSSRSQGLITDTQYF TGTGCCAGCAGCTCCCGAAGCCAGGGGTTAATCACAGATACGCAGTATTTT
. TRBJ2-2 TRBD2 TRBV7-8 CASSLARGVGELFF TGTGCCAGCAGCTTAGCTCGGGGGGTCGGGGAGCTGTTTTTT
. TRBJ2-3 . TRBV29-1 CSVAGAKTDTQYF TGCAGCGTTGCGGGGGCGAAGACAGATACGCAGTATTTT
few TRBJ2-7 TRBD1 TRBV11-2 CASGQGKSYEQYF TGTGCCAGTGGACAGGGAAAATCGTACGAGCAGTACTTC
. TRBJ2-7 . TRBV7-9 CASSLERLSEQYF TGTGCCAGCAGCTTAGAGAGGCTCAGCGAGCAGTACTTC
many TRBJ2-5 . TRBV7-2 CASSLESGLAETQYF TGTGCCAGCAGCTTAGAGTCGGGGCTTGCAGAGACCCAGTACTTC
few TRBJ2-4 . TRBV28 CASSFGPSELLAKNIQYF TGTGCCAGCAGTTTTGGACCCTCGGAGCTCCTAGCCAAAAACATTCAGTACTTC
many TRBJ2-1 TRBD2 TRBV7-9 CASSLRRGNEQFF TGTGCCAGCAGCTTAAGGCGGGGGAATGAGCAGTTCTTC
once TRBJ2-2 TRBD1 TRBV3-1 CASSPRDRLRENTGELFF TGTGCCAGCAGCCCCCGGGACAGGCTCCGGGAGAACACCGGGGAGCTGTTTTTT